This TCR beta chain was found in a study of glioma-infiltrating T cells. Study-level points and caveats: CDR3 overlap between tissue and blood was very small. Non-neoplastic patients had below-expected tissue-blood divergence, while all gliomas exceeded expectation.

The iRepertoire nested amplicon-rescue multiplex PCR amplified TCR alpha and beta CDR3s from RNA. TCRdb recomputed calls from the multiplex PCR reads with MiXCR, one row per CDR3 protein. The data hold roughly 190,000 distinct CDR3 sequences, with roughly a third observed a single time. On this clonotype: The antigen is unknown.

Germline values: CDR1 SGHTA, CDR2 FQGTGA. V gave up 0 bases and J gave up 5 bases, with 14 bases separating them. The CDR3 spans 16 residues. The sequence was obtained from a human donor with low-grade glioma or glioblastoma, undergoing nonglioma brain surgery, or in good health (not recorded which). Sequencing used glioma tissue, nonneoplastic brain tissue, or PBMCs (not recorded which). V gene TRBV7-3 combines with J gene TRBJ2-1; tentatively, D is TRBD1 (6 bases). This CDR3 reads CASSLTLRGSNNEQFF. CDR3 DNA sequence: TGTGCCAGCAGCTTAACGTTAAGGGGGAGTAACAATGAGCAGTTCTTC.